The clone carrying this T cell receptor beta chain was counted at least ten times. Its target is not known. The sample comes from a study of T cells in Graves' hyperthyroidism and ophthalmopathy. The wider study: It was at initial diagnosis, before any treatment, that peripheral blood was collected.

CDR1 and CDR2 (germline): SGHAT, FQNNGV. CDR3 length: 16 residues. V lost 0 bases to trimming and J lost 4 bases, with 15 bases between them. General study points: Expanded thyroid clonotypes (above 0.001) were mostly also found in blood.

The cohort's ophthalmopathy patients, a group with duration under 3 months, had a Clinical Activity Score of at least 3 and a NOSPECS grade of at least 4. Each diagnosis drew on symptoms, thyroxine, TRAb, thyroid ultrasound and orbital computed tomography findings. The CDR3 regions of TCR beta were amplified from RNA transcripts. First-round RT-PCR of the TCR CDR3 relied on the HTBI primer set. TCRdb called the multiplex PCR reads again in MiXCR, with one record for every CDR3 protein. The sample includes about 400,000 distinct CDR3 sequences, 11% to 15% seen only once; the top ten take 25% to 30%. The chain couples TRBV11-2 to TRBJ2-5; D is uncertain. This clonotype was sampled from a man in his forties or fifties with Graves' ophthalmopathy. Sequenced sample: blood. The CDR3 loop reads CASSLDRSLAGETQYF. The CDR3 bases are TGTGCCAGCAGCTTAGATAGGTCTCTTGCAGGAGAGACCCAGTACTTC. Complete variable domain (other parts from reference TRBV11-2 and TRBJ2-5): EAGVAQSPRYKIIEKRQSVAFWCNPISGHATLYWYQQILGQGPKLLIQFQNNGVVDDSQLPKDRFSAERLKGVDSTLKIQPAKLEDSAVYLCASSLDRSLAGETQYFGPGTRLLVL.